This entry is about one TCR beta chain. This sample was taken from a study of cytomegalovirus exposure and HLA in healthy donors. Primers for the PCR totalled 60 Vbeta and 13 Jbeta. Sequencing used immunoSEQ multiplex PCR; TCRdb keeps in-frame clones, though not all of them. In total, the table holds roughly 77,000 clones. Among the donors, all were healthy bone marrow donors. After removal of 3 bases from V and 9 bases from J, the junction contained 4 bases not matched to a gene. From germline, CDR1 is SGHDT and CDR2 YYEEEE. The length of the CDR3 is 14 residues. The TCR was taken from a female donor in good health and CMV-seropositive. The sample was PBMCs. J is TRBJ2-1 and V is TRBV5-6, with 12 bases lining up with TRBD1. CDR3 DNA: TGTGCCAGCAGCTACCGGGACAGGGGGCCTGAGCAGTTCTTC. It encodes CASSYRDRGPEQFF.